What follows are 8 T cell receptor beta chains derived from one specimen sequenced in a study of technical replicates of blood from a few donors. Generated by immunoSEQ multiplex PCR, the TCRdb table keeps only in-frame clones and is missing some. The profile covers roughly 57,000 clones, with roughly 96% appearing a single time and around 3.2% taken by the ten largest. Sequenced material: PBMCs. The receptor set was obtained from a human donor in good health. Some clones in this sample may be carry-over from other donors' samples.

The V and J genes are TRBV7-2 and TRBJ2-1; the D gene is possibly TRBD1 (6 bases). CDR1 and CDR2 (germline): SGHTA, FQGNSA. V was shortened by 4 bases and J by 6 bases, with 16 bases between the two germline ends. The CDR3 has 15 residues. This chain's CDR3 is CASSSSPTGSNEQFF. In DNA, the CDR3 is TGTGCCAGCAGCTCAAGCCCGACAGGTAGCAATGAGCAGTTCTTC.

V and J are TRBV10-3 and TRBJ2-7; the D gene is possibly TRBD1 (6 bases). The germline V gene has CDR1 ENHRY and CDR2 SYGVKD. V was trimmed by 11 bases and J by 2 bases, leaving 16 bases between them. This CDR3 region has 13 residues. The CDR3 reads CAPVRQGTYEQYF. The CDR3 DNA is TGTGCCCCAGTAAGGCAGGGGACCTACGAGCAGTACTTC.

The rearrangement links TRBV7-9 to TRBJ2-5; 9 positions match TRBD2. V lost 2 bases to trimming and J lost 4 bases; unmatched junction nucleotides: 8. The CDR3 is 16 amino acids. The germline gives CDR1 SEHNR, CDR2 FQNEAQ (reference sequence). CDR3 sequence: CASSLQAGGQAETQYF. CDR3 nucleotides: TGTGCCAGCAGCTTACAGGCGGGGGGGCAGGCAGAGACCCAGTACTTC.

This clone was seen once. The rearrangement joins TRBV7-9 to TRBJ2-7, with a weak D call TRBD2 (5 bases). The CDR3 is 16 residues long. Trimming left V 2 bases short and J 0 bases short, with 14 bases between. Looked up from germline, CDR1 is SEHNR and CDR2 is FQNEAQ (reference sequence). CDR3 coding DNA: TGTGCCAGCAGCTTAACCAGCGGAGCCTTCTCCTACGAGCAGTACTTC. This gives the protein CASSLTSGAFSYEQYF.

This rearrangement joins TRBV11-2 to TRBJ2-3; 8 bases are a match to TRBD1. CDR3 length: 15 residues. V shed 7 bases, J shed 0 bases, and the junction held 6 bases outside the gene matches. Per germline, CDR1 SGHAT and CDR2 FQNNGV. The CDR3 loop is CASTRGQVSTDTQYF. The CDR3 nucleotides read TGTGCCAGCACCCGGGGACAGGTTAGCACAGATACGCAGTATTTT.

The rearrangement uses TRBV7-2 and TRBJ1-2; D is perhaps TRBD1 (6 bases). V lost 5 bases and J lost 4, with 14 bases in between. The CDR3 extends over 14 amino acids. Germline lookup yields CDR1 SGHTA and CDR2 FQGNSA. CDR3 sequence (DNA): TGTGCCAGCAGCCTGGACAGCGTCGGCTATGGCTACACCTTC. Protein product: CASSLDSVGYGYTF.

J is TRBJ2-7 and V is TRBV29-1; 12 bases are shared with TRBD2. Trimming removed 7 bases from V and 3 bases from J; junction bases left unmatched: 13. CDR3 length equals 16 residues. The germline CDR1 and CDR2 sequences are SQVTM and ANQGSEA. Here the CDR3 DNA reads TGCAGCGCCCTCCATAGGGGGACTAGCGGGTACTACGAGCAGTACTTC. Protein sequence: CSALHRGTSGYYEQYF.

In the case of this clone: The sample has other DNA sequences that encode this CDR3 too. This chain links TRBV9 with TRBJ2-2; D is perhaps TRBD2 (6 bases). Germline-derived CDR1 and CDR2 are SGDLS and YYNGEE. V lost 2 bases and J lost 5, with 7 bases in between. The CDR3 is 13 residues long. The CDR3 sequence: CASSVAGTGELFF. In nucleotides, the CDR3 is TGTGCCAGCAGCGTCGCGGGGACCGGGGAGCTGTTTTTT.